This T cell receptor beta chain was documented in a study of T cells expressing NK-cell markers. Per the germline V gene, CDR1 is SGHRS and CDR2 is YFSETQ. The CDR3 totals 18 residues. TCRdb reprocessed the 5' RACE reads; each CDR3 protein has one entry and no DNA is given. The sample includes 550,000 to 600,000 distinct CDR3 sequences. The source material was blood T cells: a sorted CD56 or NKG2C T cell subset, CD4+ or CD8+ T cells, or bulk PBMC T cells (not recorded which). The TCR sequence derives from a man aged 18-30 years in good health. The rearrangement uses TRBV5-1 and TRBJ2-1; TCRdb reports TRBD2, a call that lacks DNA to check it against. The CDR3 region is CASSLVPRTSSSYNEQFF.